This T cell receptor (beta chain) was recorded in a study of cytomegalovirus exposure and HLA in healthy donors. Study context: Around 180 million T cells yielded around 120 million unique TCR beta sequences in earlier analysis. Most donors, more than 80% of 398 genotyped, fell in the Caucasian-associated ancestry cluster. Whole-study findings and limits: TCR beta V segments were, for the most part, productive about 87% or about 30% of the time in an earlier analysis. Overall, around 160 TCR beta chains were annotated as cytomegalovirus-associated.

Germline V lookup: CDR1 SNHLY, CDR2 FYNNEI. This CDR3 is 14 amino acids long. The germline V and J ends were trimmed by 5 bases and 4 bases, with 14 bases remaining between them. As concerns this clone: The antigen remains undetermined.

The PCR ran on 60 Vbeta and 13 Jbeta primers. TCRdb's copy holds only in-frame clones and misses some; the assay was immunoSEQ multiplex PCR. The data contain some 89,000 clones, around 81% of them singletons. The TCR was taken from a woman aged 25 to 45 in good health and CMV-seronegative. The chain recombines TRBV2 with TRBJ1-2, with D perhaps matching TRBD1 (5 bases). Source material: PBMCs. CDR3 DNA sequence: TGTGCCAGCAGTCCAGGGCCGGGGGGCTATGGCTACACCTTC. It translates to CASSPGPGGYGYTF. Based on the CDR3 plus reference TRBV2 and TRBJ1-2, the full variable domain is EPEVTQTPSHQVTQMGQEVILRCVPISNHLYFYWYRQILGQKVEFLVSFYNNEISEKSEIFDDQFSVERPDGSNFTLKIRSTKLEDSAMYFCASSPGPGGYGYTFGSGTRLTVV.